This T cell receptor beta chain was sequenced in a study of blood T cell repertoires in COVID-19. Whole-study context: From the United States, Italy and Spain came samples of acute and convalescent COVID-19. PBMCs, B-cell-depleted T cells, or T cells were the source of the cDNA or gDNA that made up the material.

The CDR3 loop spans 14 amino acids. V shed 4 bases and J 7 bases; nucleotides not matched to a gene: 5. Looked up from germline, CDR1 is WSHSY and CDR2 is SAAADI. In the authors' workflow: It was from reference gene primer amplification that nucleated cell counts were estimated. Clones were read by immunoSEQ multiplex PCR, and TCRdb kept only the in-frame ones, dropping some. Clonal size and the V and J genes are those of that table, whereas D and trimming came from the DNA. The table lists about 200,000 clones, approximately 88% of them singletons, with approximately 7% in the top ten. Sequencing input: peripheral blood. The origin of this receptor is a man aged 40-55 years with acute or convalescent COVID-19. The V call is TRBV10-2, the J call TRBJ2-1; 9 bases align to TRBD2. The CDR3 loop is CASSGGTSWNEQFF. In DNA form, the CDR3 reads TGCGCCAGCAGTGGGGGGACTAGCTGGAATGAGCAGTTCTTC.